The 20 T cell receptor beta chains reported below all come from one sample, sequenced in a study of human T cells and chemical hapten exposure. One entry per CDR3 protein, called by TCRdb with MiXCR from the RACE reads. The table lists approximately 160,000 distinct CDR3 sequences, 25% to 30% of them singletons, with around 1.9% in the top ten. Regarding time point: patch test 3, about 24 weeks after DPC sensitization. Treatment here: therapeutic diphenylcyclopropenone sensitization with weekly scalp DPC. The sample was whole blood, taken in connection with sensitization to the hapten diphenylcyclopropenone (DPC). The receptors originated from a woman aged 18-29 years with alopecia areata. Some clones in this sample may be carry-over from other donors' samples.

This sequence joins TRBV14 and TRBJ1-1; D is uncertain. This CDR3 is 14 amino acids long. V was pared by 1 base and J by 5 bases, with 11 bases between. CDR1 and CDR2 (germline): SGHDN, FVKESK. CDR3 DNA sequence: TGTGCCAGCAGCCAAGGAGTGGAAAGGACTGAAGCTTTCTTT. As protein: CASSQGVERTEAFF. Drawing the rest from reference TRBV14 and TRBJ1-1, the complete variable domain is EAGVTQFPSHSVIEKGQTVTLRCDPISGHDNLYWYRRVMGKEIKFLLHFVKESKQDESGMPNNRFLAERTGGTYSTLKVQPAELEDSGVYFCASSQGVERTEAFFGQGTRLTVV.

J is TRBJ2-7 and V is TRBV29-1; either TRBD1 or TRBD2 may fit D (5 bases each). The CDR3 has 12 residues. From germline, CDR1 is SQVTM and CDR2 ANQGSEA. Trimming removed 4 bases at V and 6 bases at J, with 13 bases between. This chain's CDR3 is CSVVGVKFEQYF. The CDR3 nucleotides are TGCAGCGTTGTGGGGGTTAAGTTCGAGCAGTACTTC.

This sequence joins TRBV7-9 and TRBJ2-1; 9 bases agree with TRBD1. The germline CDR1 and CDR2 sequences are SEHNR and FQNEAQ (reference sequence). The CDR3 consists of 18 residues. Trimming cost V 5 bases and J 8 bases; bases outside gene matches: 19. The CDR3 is CASSPSRDREPPTYEQFF. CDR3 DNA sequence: TGTGCCAGCAGCCCGTCCCGGGACAGGGAACCACCGACCTATGAGCAGTTCTTC.

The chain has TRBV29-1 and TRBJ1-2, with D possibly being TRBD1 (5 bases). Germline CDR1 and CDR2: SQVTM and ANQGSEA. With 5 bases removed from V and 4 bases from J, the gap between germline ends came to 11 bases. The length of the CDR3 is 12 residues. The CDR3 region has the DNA TGCAGCGTTAACCAGGGAGCCTATGGCTACACCTTC. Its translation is CSVNQGAYGYTF.

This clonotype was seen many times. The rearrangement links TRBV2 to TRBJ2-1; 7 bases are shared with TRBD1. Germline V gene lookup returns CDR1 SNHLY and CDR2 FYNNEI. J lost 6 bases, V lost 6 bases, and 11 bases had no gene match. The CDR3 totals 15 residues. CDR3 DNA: TGTGCCAGCAGGTACACAGGGGTACGGGGCAATGAGCAGTTCTTC. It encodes CASRYTGVRGNEQFF.

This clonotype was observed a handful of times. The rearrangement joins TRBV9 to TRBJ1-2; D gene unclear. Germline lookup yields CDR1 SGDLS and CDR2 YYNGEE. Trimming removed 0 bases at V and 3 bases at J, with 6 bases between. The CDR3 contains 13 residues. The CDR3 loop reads CASSVGGYYGYTF. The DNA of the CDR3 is TGTGCCAGCAGCGTAGGGGGATACTATGGCTACACCTTC.

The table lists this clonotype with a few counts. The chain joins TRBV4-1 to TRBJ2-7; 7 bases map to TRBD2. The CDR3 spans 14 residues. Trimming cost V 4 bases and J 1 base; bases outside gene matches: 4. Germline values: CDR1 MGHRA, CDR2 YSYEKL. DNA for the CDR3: TGCGCCAGCAGCCTAACGGGAGGTTCCTACGAGCAGTACTTC. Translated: CASSLTGGSYEQYF.

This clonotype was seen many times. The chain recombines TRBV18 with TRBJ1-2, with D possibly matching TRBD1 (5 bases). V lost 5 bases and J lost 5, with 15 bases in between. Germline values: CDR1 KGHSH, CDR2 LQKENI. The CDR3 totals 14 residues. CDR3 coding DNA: TGTGCCAGCTCATCGGCAGGCCGGGGGTATGGCTACACCTTC. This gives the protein CASSSAGRGYGYTF.

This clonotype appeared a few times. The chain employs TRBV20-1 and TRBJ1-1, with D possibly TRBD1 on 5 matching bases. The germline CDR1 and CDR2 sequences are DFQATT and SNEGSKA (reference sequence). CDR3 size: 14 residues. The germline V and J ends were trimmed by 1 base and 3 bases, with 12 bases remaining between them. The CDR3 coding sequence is TGCAGTGCTAGAGGAGTTCTGGGGGACACTGAAGCTTTCTTT. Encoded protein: CSARGVLGDTEAFF.

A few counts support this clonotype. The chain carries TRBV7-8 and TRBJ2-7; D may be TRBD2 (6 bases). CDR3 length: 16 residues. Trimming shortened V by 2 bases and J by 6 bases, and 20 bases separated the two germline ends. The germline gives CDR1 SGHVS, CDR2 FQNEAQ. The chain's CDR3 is CASSLLGGVVPSEQYF. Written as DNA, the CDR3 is TGTGCCAGCAGCTTATTGGGGGGAGTTGTGCCGTCCGAGCAGTACTTC.

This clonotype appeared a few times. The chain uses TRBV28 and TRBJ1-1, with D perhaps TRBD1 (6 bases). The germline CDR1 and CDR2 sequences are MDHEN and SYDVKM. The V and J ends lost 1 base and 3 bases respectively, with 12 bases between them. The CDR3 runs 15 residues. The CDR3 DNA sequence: TGTGCCAGCAGTTTATTAGGGGGGCGCGACACTGAAGCTTTCTTT. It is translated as CASSLLGGRDTEAFF.

DNA for the CDR3: TGTGCCAGCAGCTTGGAAGTCTACAATGATTATTTGGGTAATGAGCAGTTCTTC. Residues: CASSLEVYNDYLGNEQFF. The J gene is TRBJ2-1, the V gene TRBV7-6, with no clear D. The V end lost 3 bases, the J end lost 7 bases, and 25 bases lay between the germline ends. The CDR3 has 18 amino acids. CDR1 is SGHVS and CDR2 is FNYEAQ in the germline V gene.

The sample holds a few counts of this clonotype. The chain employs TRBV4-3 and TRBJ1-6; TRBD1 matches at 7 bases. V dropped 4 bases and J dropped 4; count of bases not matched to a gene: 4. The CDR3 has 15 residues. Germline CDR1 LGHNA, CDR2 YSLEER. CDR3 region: CASSRTGQYNSPLHF. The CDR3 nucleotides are TGCGCCAGCAGCCGGACGGGACAGTATAATTCACCCCTCCACTTT.

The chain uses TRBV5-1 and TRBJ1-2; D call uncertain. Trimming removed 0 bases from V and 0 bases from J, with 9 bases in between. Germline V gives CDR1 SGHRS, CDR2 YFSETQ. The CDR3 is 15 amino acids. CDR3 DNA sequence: TGCGCCAGCAGCTTGGCAGTGGAAGCTAACTATGGCTACACCTTC. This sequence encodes CASSLAVEANYGYTF.

CDR3 coding DNA: TGTGCCAGCAGCGTAGGGAGGGCGCCAAGAGATACGCAGTATTTT. It is translated as CASSVGRAPRDTQYF. The chain recombines TRBV9 with TRBJ2-3; D may be TRBD2 (6 bases). Looked up from germline, CDR1 is SGDLS and CDR2 is YYNGEE. With 0 bases removed from V and 5 bases from J, the gap between germline ends came to 13 bases. The CDR3 is made up of 15 amino acids.

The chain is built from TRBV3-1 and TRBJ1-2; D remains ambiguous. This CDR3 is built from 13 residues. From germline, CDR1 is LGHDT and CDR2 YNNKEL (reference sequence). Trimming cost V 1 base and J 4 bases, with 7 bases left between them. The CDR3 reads CASSQADGYGYTF. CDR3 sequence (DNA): TGTGCCAGCAGCCAAGCGGATGGCTATGGCTACACCTTC.

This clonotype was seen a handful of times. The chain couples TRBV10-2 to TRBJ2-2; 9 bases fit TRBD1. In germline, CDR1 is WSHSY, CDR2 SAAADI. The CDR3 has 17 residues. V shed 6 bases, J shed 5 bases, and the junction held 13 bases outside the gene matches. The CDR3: CASRERVGQGPTGELFF. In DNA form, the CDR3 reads TGCGCCAGCAGGGAGCGAGTTGGACAGGGGCCAACCGGGGAGCTGTTTTTT.

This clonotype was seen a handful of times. The CDR3 loop is CASSPGRQSNEQFF. The CDR3, as DNA: TGTGCCAGCAGCCCGGGAAGGCAGAGCAATGAGCAGTTCTTC. The chain couples TRBV5-6 to TRBJ2-1, with D perhaps TRBD2 (5 bases). The CDR3 length is 14 residues. Deletions cut 4 bases from V and 6 bases from J, with 14 bases between. Per germline, CDR1 SGHDT and CDR2 YYEEEE.

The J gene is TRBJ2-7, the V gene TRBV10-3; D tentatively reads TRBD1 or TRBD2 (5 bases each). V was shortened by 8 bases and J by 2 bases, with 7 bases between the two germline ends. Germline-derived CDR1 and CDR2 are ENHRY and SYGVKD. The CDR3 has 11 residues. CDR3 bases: TGTGCCATCGGGGACCCCTACGAGCAGTACTTC. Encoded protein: CAIGDPYEQYF.

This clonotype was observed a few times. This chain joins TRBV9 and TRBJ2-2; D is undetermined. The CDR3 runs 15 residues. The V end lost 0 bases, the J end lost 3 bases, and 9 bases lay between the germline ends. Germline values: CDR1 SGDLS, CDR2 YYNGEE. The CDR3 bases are TGTGCCAGCAGCGTAGCCCCTACTCACACCGGGGAGCTGTTTTTT. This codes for CASSVAPTHTGELFF. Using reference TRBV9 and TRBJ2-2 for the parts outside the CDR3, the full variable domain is DSGVTQTPKHLITATGQRVTLRCSPRSGDLSVYWYQQSLDQGLQFLIQYYNGEERAKGNILERFSAQQFPDLHSELNLSSLELGDSALYFCASSVAPTHTGELFFGEGSRLTVL.